These 9 T cell receptor beta chains originate from one sample sequenced in a study of shared clonotypes between healthy human individuals. Sequenced by immunoSEQ multiplex PCR; TCRdb stores in-frame clones only, minus some. In the table there are more than 2,000,000 clones, approximately 95% of which are singletons. Sequenced sample: naive CD4+ T cells from PBMCs. This sample's subset: CD45RA+ positively selected. The source of these receptors is a man aged 18 to 35 in good health. Some clones in this sample may be carry-over from other donors' samples.

The genes are TRBV5-1 and TRBJ2-1; possibly TRBD2 for D (5 bases). The CDR3 spans 15 residues. V was cut by 7 bases and J by 0 bases, with 14 bases left in between. Per germline, CDR1 SGHRS and CDR2 YFSETQ. The chain's CDR3 is CASSPVASSYNEQFF. CDR3 sequence (DNA): TGCGCCAGCTCACCCGTAGCGAGCTCCTACAATGAGCAGTTCTTC.

The CDR3 reads CASSESGRYEQYF. Written as DNA, the CDR3 is TGTGCCAGCTCAGAGTCAGGGCGGTACGAGCAGTACTTC. The V and J genes are TRBV18 and TRBJ2-7, with D perhaps matching TRBD1 (5 bases). Trimming took 5 bases from V and 4 from J, leaving 12 bases between them. Per the germline V gene, CDR1 is KGHSH and CDR2 is LQKENI. CDR3 length: 13 amino acids.

The J gene is TRBJ2-5, the V gene TRBV29-1; 9 bases agree with TRBD1. CDR3 length equals 13 residues. Trimming at V came to 8 bases and at J to 2 bases, leaving 6 bases not matched to a gene. Germline-derived CDR1 and CDR2 are SQVTM and ANQGSEA. This chain's CDR3 is CSCRDRVQETQYF. The DNA of the CDR3 is TGCAGCTGCAGGGACAGGGTACAAGAGACCCAGTACTTC.

This clone was seen once. V gene TRBV4-2 combines with J gene TRBJ2-7, with D hard to call. This CDR3 is built from 15 residues. Trimming removed 4 bases at V and 0 bases at J, with 13 bases between. Per the germline V gene, CDR1 is LGHNA and CDR2 is YNFKEQ. The CDR3 is CASSPRLLSSYEQYF. The CDR3, as DNA: TGTGCCAGCAGCCCCCGACTTCTTAGCTCCTACGAGCAGTACTTC.

The CDR3 protein is CASSLATSTNTQYF. In nucleotides, the CDR3 is TGTGCCAGCAGCTTGGCCACGTCCACGAATACGCAGTATTTT. This chain connects TRBV5-4 to TRBJ2-3; D is undetermined. Germline loops: CDR1 SGHNT, CDR2 YYREEE (reference sequence). The CDR3 runs 14 residues. Between the trimmed V and J ends, which lost 0 bases and 7 bases, there was a span of 12 bases.

J is TRBJ2-1 and V is TRBV7-3, with 9 bases aligning to TRBD2. V lost 4 bases, J lost 12 bases, and 10 bases stayed unmatched. The CDR3 runs 14 residues. CDR1 SGHTA and CDR2 FQGTGA come from the germline V gene. Here the CDR3 DNA reads TGTGCCAGCAGCTCGACTAGCGGTAAAGAGCGGCAGTTCTTC. Translation gives CASSSTSGKERQFF.

Concerning this clone itself: In the same sample, other DNA sequences code for this CDR3. The chain combines TRBV18 with TRBJ1-2, with D possibly matching TRBD1 (5 bases). V was trimmed by 3 bases and J by 2 bases, leaving 10 bases between them. Germline CDR1 reads KGHSH; CDR2 reads LQKENI. The CDR3 covers 14 residues. This chain's CDR3 is CASSPDGGNYGYTF. CDR3 DNA: TGTGCCAGCTCACCCGATGGGGGGAACTATGGCTACACCTTC.

A remark on this clone: Within the sample, other DNA sequences also encode this same CDR3. V and J are TRBV6-1 and TRBJ1-1, with a weak D call TRBD1 (5 bases). This CDR3 has 13 amino acids. Germline lookup yields CDR1 MNHNS and CDR2 SASEGT. V gave up 6 bases and J gave up 1 base, with 9 bases separating them. The CDR3, as DNA: TGTGCCAGCAGGGAGGGGACGAACACTGAAGCTTTCTTT. Residues: CASREGTNTEAFF.

The V call is TRBV18, the J call TRBJ1-3, with D unclear. V gave up 9 bases and J gave up 1 base, with 10 bases separating them. The CDR3 spans 13 residues. CDR1 is KGHSH and CDR2 is LQKENI in the germline V gene. CDR3 sequence (DNA): TGTGCCAGTTCCAGTATTTCTGGAAACACCATATATTTT. It yields the protein CASSSISGNTIYF.